Following are 8 T cell receptor beta chains from one sample sequenced in a study of identical twins. TCRdb redid the calling of the 5' RACE reads with MiXCR, one entry per CDR3 protein. In the table there are just under 550,000 distinct CDR3 sequences, about 16% of which are singletons. A further study also used this sample, focusing on yellow fever vaccine responses in identical twins.

Sample: CD4+ T cells sorted from blood. These receptors came from a woman aged 18-29 years in good health.

V is TRBV6-1 and J is TRBJ2-1; D is perhaps TRBD1 (6 bases). The CDR3 extends over 13 amino acids. Per germline, CDR1 MNHNS and CDR2 SASEGT. V was clipped by 7 bases and J by 3 bases, with 10 bases between them. DNA for the CDR3: TGTGCCAGCACCACACAGGGCTACAATGAGCAGTTCTTC. As protein: CASTTQGYNEQFF.

The chain couples TRBV28 to TRBJ1-6; D perhaps matches TRBD1 (5 bases). The CDR3 contains 13 residues. Germline V gene data show CDR1 as MDHEN and CDR2 as SYDVKM. Trimming removed 1 base from V and 14 bases from J, with 12 bases in between. The CDR3 coding sequence is TGTGCCAGCAGTTTATCTTCGAGGGGTTCCCTCCACTTT. Translation: CASSLSSRGSLHF.

This clonotype appeared a few times. This sequence joins TRBV7-9 and TRBJ1-1, with unresolved D. The germline V gene has CDR1 SEHNR and CDR2 FQNEAQ (reference sequence). The V and J ends lost 6 bases and 1 base respectively, with 12 bases between them. This CDR3 contains 14 residues. CDR3 DNA sequence: TGTGCCAGCAGGATGCTTCATACGAACACTGAAGCTTTCTTT. The encoded protein is CASRMLHTNTEAFF.

The sample holds a few counts of this clonotype. This chain links TRBV11-2 with TRBJ2-4; D is unresolved. V shed 4 bases and J shed 9 bases, with 16 bases lying between them. The length of the CDR3 is 14 residues. CDR1 is SGHAT, CDR2 FQNNGV, per germline. Here the CDR3 reads CASSSRIDGSIQYF. Here the CDR3 DNA reads TGTGCCAGCAGCTCCCGAATAGACGGAAGCATTCAGTACTTC.

The table lists this clonotype with a few counts. The chain combines TRBV5-4 with TRBJ2-1; TRBD2 matches 7 bases. This CDR3 region has 17 residues. CDR1 and CDR2 from the germline V gene are SGHNT and YYREEE (reference sequence). Losses at the gene ends were 4 bases for V and 3 bases for J; bases not matched to a gene: 13. DNA for the CDR3: TGTGCCAGCAGCCCCTTGACTAGCCGGGGGGTCTACAATGAGCAGTTCTTC. This translates into CASSPLTSRGVYNEQFF.

The table lists this clonotype with a few counts. The chain combines TRBV7-2 with TRBJ2-5; D perhaps matches TRBD1 (5 bases). The CDR3 is 15 amino acids. Looked up from germline, CDR1 is SGHTA and CDR2 is FQGNSA. Between the trimmed V and J ends, which lost 5 bases and 5 bases, there was a span of 18 bases. The CDR3 reads CASSPLVLGRETQYF. The CDR3 DNA is TGTGCCAGCAGCCCCTTAGTTTTGGGGCGCGAGACCCAGTACTTC.

This clonotype showed up just a few times. The chain combines TRBV6-1 with TRBJ1-6; no firm D call. Trimming took off 7 bases at V and 3 bases at J, with 13 bases between the two ends. The CDR3 runs to 15 residues. CDR1 and CDR2 (germline): MNHNS, SASEGT. CDR3 protein: CASKEPVGYNSPLHF. CDR3 coding DNA: TGTGCCAGCAAAGAGCCGGTTGGCTATAATTCACCCCTCCACTTT.

The chain couples TRBV6-5 to TRBJ2-3; D perhaps matches TRBD1 (6 bases). CDR3 size: 15 residues. The germline gives CDR1 MNHEY, CDR2 SVGAGI. V was trimmed by 0 bases and J by 4 bases, leaving 11 bases between them. This chain's CDR3 is CASSYSIQGPDTQYF. DNA of the CDR3: TGTGCCAGCAGTTACTCGATACAGGGTCCAGATACGCAGTATTTT.